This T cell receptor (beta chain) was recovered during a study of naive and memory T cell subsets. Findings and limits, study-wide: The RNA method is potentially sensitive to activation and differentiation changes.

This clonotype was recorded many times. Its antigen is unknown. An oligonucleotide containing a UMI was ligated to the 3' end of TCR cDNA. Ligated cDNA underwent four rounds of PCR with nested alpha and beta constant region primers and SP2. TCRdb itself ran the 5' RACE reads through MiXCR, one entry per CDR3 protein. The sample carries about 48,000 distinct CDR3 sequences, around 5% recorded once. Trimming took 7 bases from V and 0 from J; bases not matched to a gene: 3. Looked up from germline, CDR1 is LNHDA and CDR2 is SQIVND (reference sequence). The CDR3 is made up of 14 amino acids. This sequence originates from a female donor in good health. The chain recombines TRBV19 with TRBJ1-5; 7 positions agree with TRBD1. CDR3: CASKGGSSNQPQHF. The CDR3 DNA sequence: TGTGCCAGTAAAGGGGGCAGTAGCAATCAGCCCCAGCATTTT.